The 11 T cell receptor beta chains reported below all come from one sample, sequenced in a study of T cell responses to AZD1222 COVID-19 vaccine (dated by TCRdb to the early 2020s). The time point label for this specimen denotes: baseline before first vaccination. Libraries came from the immunoSEQ multiplex PCR assay. TCRdb mirrors the immuneACCESS table, restricted to in-frame sequences. Some clones are absent from its copies; in checked studies, under half trace to an unresolved V gene, and the reason for the others is unknown. The sample table records around 76,000 clones; 84% of these occur just once. 9.8% of the sample is in the top ten clones. Specimen: peripheral blood, collected on day 0 of AZD1222 vaccination. The receptors come from an adult in good health.

The chain recombines TRBV5-5 with TRBJ2-1; 12 bases line up with TRBD2. The CDR3 spans 15 residues. Germline CDR1 reads SGHKS; CDR2 reads YYEKEE (reference sequence). With 4 bases clipped from V and 6 bases from J, the junction kept 5 bases outside the gene matches. Written as DNA, the CDR3 is TGTGCCAGCAGCCCCTCTAGCGGGGGGGCCAATGAGCAGTTCTTC. Its translation: CASSPSSGGANEQFF.

V and J are TRBV4-3 and TRBJ1-5; D ambiguous. The V end lost 1 base, the J end lost 4 bases, and 11 bases lay between the germline ends. This CDR3 region has 15 residues. Germline values: CDR1 LGHNA, CDR2 YSLEER. DNA for the CDR3: TGCGCCAGCAGCCAAGGTGCCAGCATGAATCAGCCCCAGCATTTT. It specifies CASSQGASMNQPQHF.

The chain links TRBV7-8 to TRBJ1-2; D perhaps matches TRBD1 (5 bases). V lost 3 bases and J 8 bases, leaving 16 bases between the germline ends. CDR1 is SGHVS and CDR2 is FQNEAQ in the germline V gene. The CDR3 is 14 residues long. CDR3 in amino acids: CASSFEGLRGGYTF. The CDR3 bases are TGTGCCAGCAGCTTTGAGGGGTTGCGCGGGGGCTACACCTTC.

The chain uses TRBV4-1 and TRBJ1-2, with D possibly being TRBD1 (5 bases). CDR3 size: 15 residues. V gave up 0 bases and J gave up 4 bases, with 12 bases separating them. CDR1 is MGHRA, CDR2 YSYEKL, per germline. In nucleotides, the CDR3 is TGCGCCAGCAGCCAAGATGTAGGGGCCGGCTATGGCTACACCTTC. Its protein product is CASSQDVGAGYGYTF.

J is TRBJ1-3 and V is TRBV6-5; D is possibly TRBD1 (5 bases). The V gene's germline CDR1 is MNHEY and CDR2 SVGAGI. The CDR3 has 15 amino acids. Trimming cost V 2 bases and J 0 bases, with 8 bases left between them. The CDR3 protein is CASSYGGGSGNTIYF. In DNA form, the CDR3 reads TGTGCCAGCAGTTACGGGGGGGGCTCTGGAAACACCATATATTTT.

J is TRBJ2-5 and V is TRBV29-1; a possible D gene is TRBD1 (6 bases). The length of the CDR3 is 14 residues. The germline V gene encodes CDR1 SQVTM and CDR2 ANQGSEA. V was trimmed by 6 bases and J by 1 base, leaving 15 bases between them. The CDR3 DNA reads as TGCAGCGTCCAAGGGGGATCAGGCCAAGAGACCCAGTACTTC. This sequence encodes CSVQGGSGQETQYF.

The genes are TRBV28 and TRBJ1-2; D unclear. Germline loops: CDR1 MDHEN, CDR2 SYDVKM. Trimming shortened V by 6 bases and J by 9 bases, and 14 bases separated the two germline ends. This CDR3 contains 12 residues. CDR3 sequence reads: CASSPGSLSYTF. The CDR3 DNA reads as TGTGCCAGCAGCCCCGGATCTTTGAGCTACACCTTC.

V and J are TRBV6-5 and TRBJ1-6, with D possibly being TRBD1 (5 bases). CDR1 MNHEY and CDR2 SVGAGI come from the germline V gene. The CDR3 has 15 amino acids. The V gene lost 5 bases and the J gene lost 9 bases, with 17 bases spanning the gap. CDR3 sequence (DNA): TGTGCCAGCAGTCGCTCGCAGGGTCGGGTTTCACCCCTCCACTTT. This translates into CASSRSQGRVSPLHF.

The rearrangement uses TRBV7-9 and TRBJ1-3; possible D gene TRBD1, 6 bases. CDR3 size: 17 residues. The germline gives CDR1 SEHNR, CDR2 FQNEAQ (reference sequence). Trimming took 5 bases from V and 0 from J, leaving 17 bases between them. CDR3 coding DNA: TGTGCCAGCAGCGGGGGGGCAGGAGAATTCTCTGGAAACACCATATATTTT. The encoded protein is CASSGGAGEFSGNTIYF.

The rearrangement links TRBV18 to TRBJ2-7; TRBD1 might be the D (6 bases). Germline-derived CDR1 and CDR2 are KGHSH and LQKENI. There are 13 residues in the CDR3. Trimming took off 5 bases at V and 2 bases at J, with 10 bases between the two ends. CDR3 amino acids: CASSLAGAYEQYF. In nucleotides, the CDR3 is TGTGCCAGCTCATTGGCAGGGGCCTACGAGCAGTACTTC.

The J gene is TRBJ2-1, the V gene TRBV3-1 (or the pseudogene TRBV3-2); a weak D match, TRBD2 (7 bases). V lost 5 bases, J lost 4 bases, and 15 bases lay in between. Germline V gene sequence: CDR1 LGHDT, CDR2 YNNKEL (reference sequence). The CDR3 is 15 amino acids. The DNA for the CDR3 is TGTGCCAGCAGCTCCAGGCGGGGGCCATACAATGAGCAGTTCTTC. Its translation is CASSSRRGPYNEQFF.